The 27 T cell receptor beta chains presented below share a single source sample, sequenced in a study of blood T cell repertoires in COVID-19. Here immunoSEQ multiplex PCR was the method, and the copy in TCRdb shows in-frame clones only, minus some. The table shows 150,000 to 200,000 clones, with roughly nine tenths occurring only once. Sequencing was carried out using peripheral blood. These receptors came from a man aged 35 to 55 with acute or convalescent COVID-19.

This chain connects TRBV6-5 to TRBJ1-2; D not resolved. Germline assignment: CDR1 MNHEY and CDR2 SVGAGI. V was cut by 9 bases and J by 8 bases, with 16 bases left in between. There are 12 residues in the CDR3. The chain's CDR3 is CASSSSDSGYTF. For the CDR3, the DNA is TGTGCCAGTTCTTCGTCCGATAGCGGCTACACCTTC.

The chain combines TRBV6-5 with TRBJ2-7; perhaps TRBD2 as D (6 bases). Germline loops: CDR1 MNHEY, CDR2 SVGAGI. There are 14 residues in the CDR3. The germline V and J ends were trimmed by 6 bases and 0 bases, with 12 bases remaining between them. The CDR3, as DNA: TGTGCCAGCAGGGAGGGACTTCGCTCCTACGAGCAGTACTTC. Its protein product is CASREGLRSYEQYF.

The rearrangement links TRBV6-6 to TRBJ2-7, with 9 positions matching TRBD1. This CDR3 has 15 residues. Per germline, CDR1 MNHNY and CDR2 SVGAGI (reference sequence). V shed 7 bases and J 7 bases; nucleotides not matched to a gene: 14. The CDR3 region has the DNA TGTGCCAGCACCCTCACAGGGACAGGGCTAGGTGAGCAGTACTTC. As protein: CASTLTGTGLGEQYF.

V and J are TRBV27 and TRBJ2-5, with D unresolved. The CDR3 sequence is 13 residues long. In germline, CDR1 is MNHEY, CDR2 SMNVEV (reference sequence). Trimming stripped 3 bases from V and 5 bases from J, with 10 bases between. CDR3: CASSLVRRETQYF. In DNA form, the CDR3 reads TGTGCCAGCAGTTTGGTGAGGCGGGAGACCCAGTACTTC.

The table lists this clone with a count of one. The chain carries TRBV5-1 and TRBJ2-7; TRBD1 matches at 11 bases. The junction had 5 bases not matched to a gene; V was cut back by 4 bases and J by 5 bases. Per the germline V gene, CDR1 is SGHRS and CDR2 is YFSETQ. The CDR3 contains 14 residues. The CDR3 reads CASSRGQGANEQYF. CDR3 sequence (DNA): TGCGCCAGCAGCCGCGGACAGGGGGCAAACGAGCAGTACTTC.

This chain joins TRBV7-9 and TRBJ2-7; no clear D. The germline CDR1 and CDR2 sequences are SEHNR and FQNEAQ (reference sequence). V dropped 0 bases and J dropped 7 bases, with 7 bases sitting between them. The CDR3 spans 12 residues. The CDR3 region is CASSLAQREQYF. The CDR3 coding sequence is TGTGCCAGCAGCTTAGCGCAGCGAGAGCAGTACTTC.

In this sample, this clone turned up once. CDR3 nucleotides: TGTGCCAGCAGTTACTTGGCGGGGGGGCCTGTCGGGGAGCTGTTTTTT. It encodes CASSYLAGGPVGELFF. This chain connects TRBV6-2 or TRBV6-3 to TRBJ2-2; 9 bases are shared with TRBD2. Germline CDR1 is MNHEY and CDR2 is SVGEGT. Trimming removed 1 base from V and 7 bases from J; junction bases left unmatched: 7. The CDR3 totals 16 residues.

The table lists this clone with a count of one. The V call is TRBV6-6, the J call TRBJ1-1, with TRBD1 matching 8 bases. Per the germline V gene, CDR1 is MNHNY and CDR2 is SVGAGI (reference sequence). The CDR3 totals 13 residues. V trimming: 4 bases; J trimming: 8 bases; junction bases outside the gene matches: 6. The CDR3 sequence: CASSSRGRSEAFF. CDR3 DNA: TGTGCCAGCAGTTCCAGGGGGCGTTCGGAAGCTTTCTTT.

The genes are TRBV18 and TRBJ1-1; a possible D gene is TRBD1 (6 bases). CDR1 is KGHSH and CDR2 is LQKENI in the germline V gene. Between the trimmed V and J ends, which lost 2 bases and 4 bases, there was a span of 14 bases. The CDR3 extends over 15 amino acids. CDR3 in DNA: TGTGCCAGCTCACCATTATCTCAGGGGAGCACTGAAGCTTTCTTT. It translates to CASSPLSQGSTEAFF.

This clone occurred once. V usage is TRBV18 and J usage is TRBJ2-3, with D unresolved. Between the trimmed V and J ends, which lost 0 bases and 5 bases, there was a span of 6 bases. The CDR3 totals 13 residues. Germline V gene lookup returns CDR1 KGHSH and CDR2 LQKENI. The CDR3 region has the DNA TGTGCCAGCTCACCACCATCGTTAGATACGCAGTATTTT. This gives the protein CASSPPSLDTQYF.

The CDR3 DNA follows: TGTGCCAGCAGCGACAATCTAGCGGGAGATACGCAGTATTTT. It is translated as CASSDNLAGDTQYF. The chain employs TRBV3-1 (or the pseudogene TRBV3-2) and TRBJ2-3; 8 bases align to TRBD2. Germline CDR1 reads LGHDT; CDR2 reads YNNKEL (reference sequence). J gave up 5 bases and V 5 bases, and 6 bases lay outside the gene matches. The CDR3 totals 14 residues.

This chain joins TRBV19 and TRBJ2-3, with TRBD2 matching over 9 bases. Trimming cost V 7 bases and J 0 bases; bases outside gene matches: 8. Germline V gene lookup returns CDR1 LNHDA and CDR2 SQIVND (reference sequence). The CDR3 has 16 residues. CDR3 region: CASKERGAFSTDTQYF. The DNA of the CDR3 is TGTGCCAGTAAGGAGCGGGGGGCATTTAGCACAGATACGCAGTATTTT.

This chain uses TRBV7-9 with TRBJ2-1, with 8 bases lining up with TRBD1. Germline V gives CDR1 SEHNR, CDR2 FQNEAQ (reference sequence). This CDR3 comprises 15 residues. The ends lost 5 bases at V and 11 bases at J; junction bases unmatched: 14. The CDR3 spells CASSEPGQAAMKQFF. CDR3 sequence (DNA): TGTGCCAGCAGCGAGCCGGGACAGGCCGCAATGAAGCAGTTCTTC.

This clone was recorded at least ten times. The gene calls are TRBV11-3 and TRBJ2-5, with D perhaps matching TRBD1 (6 bases). The CDR3 contains 12 residues. The V and J ends lost 5 bases and 3 bases respectively, with 7 bases between them. Per the germline V gene, CDR1 is SGHNT and CDR2 is YENEEA. CDR3 region: CASSKGEETQYF. The CDR3 coding sequence is TGTGCCAGCAGCAAGGGGGAAGAGACCCAGTACTTC.

The V call is TRBV7-3, the J call TRBJ2-1; D gene uncertain. This CDR3 has 15 residues. V lost 1 base and J 0 bases, leaving 7 bases between the germline ends. Per germline, CDR1 SGHTA and CDR2 FQGTGA. CDR3 sequence (DNA): TGTGCCAGCAGCTTAAATCTAGGCTCCTACAATGAGCAGTTCTTC. Amino acids: CASSLNLGSYNEQFF.

The chain joins TRBV7-2 to TRBJ2-2; TRBD2 matches at 15 bases. The CDR3 totals 19 residues. The V segment lost 5 bases and the J segment 0 bases; nucleotides outside the gene matches: 7. Germline CDR1 reads SGHTA; CDR2 reads FQGNSA. The CDR3 DNA reads TGTGCCAGCAGCCTTCGGACTAGCGGGGGGGCTGCGAACACCGGGGAGCTGTTTTTT. Its translation is CASSLRTSGGAANTGELFF.

J is TRBJ1-1 and V is TRBV4-1, with D unclear. The CDR3 sequence is 14 residues long. Trimming left V 0 bases short and J 4 bases short, with 9 bases between. Per germline, CDR1 MGHRA and CDR2 YSYEKL. In DNA form, the CDR3 reads TGCGCCAGCAGCCAAGATCTTGCGGGCACTGAAGCTTTCTTT. Its translation is CASSQDLAGTEAFF.

The chain combines TRBV7-8 with TRBJ1-3; D perhaps matches TRBD1 (5 bases). V gave up 5 bases and J gave up 0 bases, with 14 bases separating them. Germline V gives CDR1 SGHVS, CDR2 FQNEAQ. This CDR3 has 16 amino acids. In nucleotides, the CDR3 is TGTGCCAGCAGCGGGGGGGACTCGCGCTCTGGAAACACCATATATTTT. Its protein is CASSGGDSRSGNTIYF. The full variable domain, with the rest looked up from reference TRBV7-8 and TRBJ1-3, is GAGVSQSPRYKVAKRGQDVALRCDPISGHVSLFWYQQALGQGPEFLTYFQNEAQLDKSGLPSDRFFAERPEGSVSTLKIQRTQQEDSAVYLCASSGGDSRSGNTIYFGEGSWLTVV.

As regards this clone: Other DNA sequences in the same sample also yield this CDR3. J is TRBJ2-3 and V is TRBV24-1; TRBD1 agrees at 10 bases. This CDR3 region has 15 residues. With V trimmed by 1 base and J by 5 bases, 2 bases remained unmatched. Per germline, CDR1 KGHDR and CDR2 SFDVKD. CDR3 region: CATSDFGTGEDTQYF. CDR3 bases: TGTGCCACCAGTGATTTCGGGACAGGGGAAGATACGCAGTATTTT.

The chain is built from TRBV7-3 and TRBJ2-1, with 10 bases identical to TRBD2. The germline V gene encodes CDR1 SGHTA and CDR2 FQGTGA. J lost 4 bases, V lost 2 bases, and 5 bases had no gene match. The CDR3 totals 16 residues. The CDR3 is CASSLSTSGWYNEQFF. CDR3 coding DNA: TGTGCCAGCAGCTTATCGACTAGCGGGTGGTACAATGAGCAGTTCTTC.

This rearrangement joins TRBV27 to TRBJ2-1, with D hard to call. Trimming shortened V by 4 bases and J by 5 bases, and 18 bases separated the two germline ends. The CDR3 extends over 16 amino acids. Per the germline V gene, CDR1 is MNHEY and CDR2 is SMNVEV (reference sequence). The CDR3 reads CASSSPVAQGDNEQFF. In nucleotides, the CDR3 is TGTGCCAGCAGTTCCCCTGTCGCCCAAGGAGACAATGAGCAGTTCTTC.

V and J are TRBV5-1 and TRBJ2-5; no firm D call. V shed 0 bases and J shed 3 bases, with 9 bases lying between them. The CDR3 covers 14 residues. Germline V lookup: CDR1 SGHRS, CDR2 YFSETQ. Here the CDR3 DNA reads TGCGCCAGCAGCTTGGTAGGCGGTGAAGAGACCCAGTACTTC. Protein product: CASSLVGGEETQYF.

J is TRBJ2-3 and V is TRBV2; D remains unclear. This CDR3 contains 10 residues. Deletions cut 3 bases from V and 12 bases from J, with 7 bases between. Germline lookup yields CDR1 SNHLY and CDR2 FYNNEI. The CDR3 DNA sequence: TGTGCCAGCAGTGAGGTAGCACAGTATTTT. Translating gives CASSEVAQYF.

V usage is TRBV18 and J usage is TRBJ1-5; perhaps TRBD1 as D (6 bases). The germline gives CDR1 KGHSH, CDR2 LQKENI. The V and J ends lost 4 bases and 4 bases respectively, with 11 bases between them. The CDR3 is 14 residues long. The CDR3 loop is CASSRGGANQPQHF. CDR3 nucleotide sequence: TGTGCCAGCTCACGCGGGGGGGCTAATCAGCCCCAGCATTTT.

The chain links TRBV7-9 to TRBJ1-1; 9 bases align to TRBD1. V was pared by 4 bases and J by 3 bases, with 6 bases of the junction left unmatched. Germline V lookup: CDR1 SEHNR, CDR2 FQNEAQ (reference sequence). The CDR3 is 15 amino acids. The CDR3 DNA sequence: TGTGCCAGCAGCTCTTACAGGGGGCGGGACACTGAAGCTTTCTTT. This encodes CASSSYRGRDTEAFF.

The gene calls are TRBV5-4 and TRBJ1-1, with a possible D match to TRBD1 (5 bases). Trimming pared 3 bases from V and 8 bases from J, leaving 11 bases between. The germline gives CDR1 SGHNT, CDR2 YYREEE (reference sequence). The CDR3 is 12 amino acids. CDR3 sequence reads: CASSWGGSEAFF. In DNA form, the CDR3 reads TGTGCCAGCAGCTGGGGGGGGTCAGAAGCTTTCTTT.

This clone has only one observation. The V and J genes are TRBV19 and TRBJ2-7; 10 positions match TRBD1. The CDR3 is made up of 14 amino acids. V gave up 4 bases and J gave up 2 bases; unmatched junction bases: 2. Germline CDR1 LNHDA, CDR2 SQIVND (reference sequence). The CDR3 spells CASSRGTGAYEQYF. The CDR3 region has the DNA TGTGCCAGTAGTAGGGGGACAGGGGCCTACGAGCAGTACTTC.